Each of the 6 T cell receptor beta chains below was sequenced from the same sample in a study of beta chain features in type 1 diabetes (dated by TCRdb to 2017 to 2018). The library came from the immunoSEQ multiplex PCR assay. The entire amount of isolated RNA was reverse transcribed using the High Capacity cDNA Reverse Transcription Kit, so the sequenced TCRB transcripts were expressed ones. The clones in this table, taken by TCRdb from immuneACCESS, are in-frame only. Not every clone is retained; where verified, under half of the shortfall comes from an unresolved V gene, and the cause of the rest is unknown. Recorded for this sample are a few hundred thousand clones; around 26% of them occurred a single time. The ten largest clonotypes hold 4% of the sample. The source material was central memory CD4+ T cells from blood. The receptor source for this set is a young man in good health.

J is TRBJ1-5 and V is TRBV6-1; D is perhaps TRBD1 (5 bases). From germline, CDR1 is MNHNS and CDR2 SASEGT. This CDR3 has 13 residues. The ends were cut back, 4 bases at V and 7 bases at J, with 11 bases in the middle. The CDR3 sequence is CASSARERQPQHF. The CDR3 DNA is TGTGCCAGCAGTGCCAGGGAGCGACAGCCCCAGCATTTT.

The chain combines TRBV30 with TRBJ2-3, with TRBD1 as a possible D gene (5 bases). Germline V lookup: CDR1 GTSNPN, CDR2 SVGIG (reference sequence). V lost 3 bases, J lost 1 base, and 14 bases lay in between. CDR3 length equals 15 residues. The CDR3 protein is CAWRTKGAGTDTQYF. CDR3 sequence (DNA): TGTGCCTGGAGAACCAAAGGGGCAGGCACAGATACGCAGTATTTT.

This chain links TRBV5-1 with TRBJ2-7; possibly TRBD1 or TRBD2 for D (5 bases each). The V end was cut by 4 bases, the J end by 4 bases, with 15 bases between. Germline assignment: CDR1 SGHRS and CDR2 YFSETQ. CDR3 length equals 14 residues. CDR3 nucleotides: TGCGCCAGCAGCACTTCCGGGACCTCTTACGAGCAGTACTTC. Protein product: CASSTSGTSYEQYF. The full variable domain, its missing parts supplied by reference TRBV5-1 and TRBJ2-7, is KAGVTQTPRYLIKTRGQQVTLSCSPISGHRSVSWYQQTPGQGLQFLFEYFSETQRNKGNFPGRFSGRQFSNSRSEMNVSTLELGDSALYLCASSTSGTSYEQYFGPGTRLTVT.

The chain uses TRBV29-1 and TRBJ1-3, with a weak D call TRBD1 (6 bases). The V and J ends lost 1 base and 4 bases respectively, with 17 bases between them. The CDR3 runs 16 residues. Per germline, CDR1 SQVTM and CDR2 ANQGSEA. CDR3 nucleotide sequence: TGCAGCGTTGAAGGATCTGCAGGGGCTAAAGGAAACACCATATATTTT. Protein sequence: CSVEGSAGAKGNTIYF.

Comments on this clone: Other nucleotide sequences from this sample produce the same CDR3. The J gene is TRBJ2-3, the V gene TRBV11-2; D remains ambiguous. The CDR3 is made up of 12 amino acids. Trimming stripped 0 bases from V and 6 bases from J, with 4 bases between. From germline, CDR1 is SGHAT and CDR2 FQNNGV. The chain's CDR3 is CASSLDRDTQYF. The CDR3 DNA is TGTGCCAGCAGCTTAGATCGGGATACGCAGTATTTT.

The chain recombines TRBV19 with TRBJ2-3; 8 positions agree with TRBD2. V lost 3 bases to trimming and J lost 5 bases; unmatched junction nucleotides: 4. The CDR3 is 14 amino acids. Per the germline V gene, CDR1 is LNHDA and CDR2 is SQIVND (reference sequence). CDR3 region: CASSMTGGQDTQYF. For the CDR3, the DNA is TGTGCCAGTAGTATGACGGGAGGGCAAGATACGCAGTATTTT.